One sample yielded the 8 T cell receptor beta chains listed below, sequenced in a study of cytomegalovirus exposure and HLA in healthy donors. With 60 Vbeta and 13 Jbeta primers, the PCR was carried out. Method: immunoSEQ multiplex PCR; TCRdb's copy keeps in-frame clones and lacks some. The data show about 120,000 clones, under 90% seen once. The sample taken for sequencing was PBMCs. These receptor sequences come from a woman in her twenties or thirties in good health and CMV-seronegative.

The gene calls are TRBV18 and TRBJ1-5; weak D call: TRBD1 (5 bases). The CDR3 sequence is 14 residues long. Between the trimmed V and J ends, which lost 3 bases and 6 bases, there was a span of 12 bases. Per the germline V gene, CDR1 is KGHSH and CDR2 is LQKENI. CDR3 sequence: CASSPPGGSQPQHF. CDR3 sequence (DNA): TGTGCCAGCTCACCTCCGGGGGGGAGTCAGCCCCAGCATTTT.

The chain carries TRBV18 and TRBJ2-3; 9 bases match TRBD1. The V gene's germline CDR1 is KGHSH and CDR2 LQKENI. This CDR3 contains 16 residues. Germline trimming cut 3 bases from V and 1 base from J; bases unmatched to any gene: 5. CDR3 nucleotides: TGTGCCAGCTCACCCTCGGGACAGGGAGGCACAGATACGCAGTATTTT. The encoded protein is CASSPSGQGGTDTQYF.

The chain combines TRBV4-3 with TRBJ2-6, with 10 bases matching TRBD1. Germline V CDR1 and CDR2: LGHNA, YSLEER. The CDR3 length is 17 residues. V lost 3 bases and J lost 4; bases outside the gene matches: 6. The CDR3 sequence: CASSQGTGVTGANVLTF. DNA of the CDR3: TGCGCCAGCAGCCAGGGGACAGGGGTAACAGGGGCCAACGTCCTGACTTTC.

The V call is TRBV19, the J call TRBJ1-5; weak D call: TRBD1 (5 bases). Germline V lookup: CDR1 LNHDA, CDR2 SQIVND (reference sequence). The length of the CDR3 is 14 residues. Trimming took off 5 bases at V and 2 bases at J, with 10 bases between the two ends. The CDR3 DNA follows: TGTGCCAGTAGTGGGGCAACCCGCAATCAGCCCCAGCATTTT. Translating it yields CASSGATRNQPQHF. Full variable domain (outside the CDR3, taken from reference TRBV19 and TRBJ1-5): DGGITQSPKYLFRKEGQNVTLSCEQNLNHDAMYWYRQDPGQGLRLIYYSQIVNDFQKGDIAEGYSVSREKKESFPLTVTSAQKNPTAFYLCASSGATRNQPQHFGDGTRLSIL.

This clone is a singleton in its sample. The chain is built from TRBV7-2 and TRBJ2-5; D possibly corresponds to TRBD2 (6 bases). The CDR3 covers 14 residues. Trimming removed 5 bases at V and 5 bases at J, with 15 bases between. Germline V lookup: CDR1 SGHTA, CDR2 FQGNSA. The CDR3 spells CASSQTGVGETQYF. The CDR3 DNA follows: TGTGCCAGCAGCCAAACGGGGGTTGGGGAGACCCAGTACTTC.

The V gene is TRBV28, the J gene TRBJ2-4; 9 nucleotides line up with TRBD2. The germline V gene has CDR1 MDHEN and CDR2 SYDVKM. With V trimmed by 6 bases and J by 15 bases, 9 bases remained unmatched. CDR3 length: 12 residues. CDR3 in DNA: TGTGCCAGCAGCTCGGCGGGACTAGCTTTGTACTTC. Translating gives CASSSAGLALYF. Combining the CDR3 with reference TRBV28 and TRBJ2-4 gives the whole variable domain DVKVTQSSRYLVKRTGEKVFLECVQDMDHENMFWYRQDPGLGLRLIYFSYDVKMKEKGDIPEGYSVSREKKERFSLILESASTNQTSMYLCASSSAGLALYFGAGTRLSVL.

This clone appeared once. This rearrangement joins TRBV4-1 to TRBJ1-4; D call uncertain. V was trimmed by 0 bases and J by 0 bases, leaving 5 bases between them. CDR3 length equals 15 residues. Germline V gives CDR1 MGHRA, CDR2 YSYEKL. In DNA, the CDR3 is TGCGCCAGCAGCCAAGAGAGAGCAACTAATGAAAAACTGTTTTTT. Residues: CASSQERATNEKLFF.

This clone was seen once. This CDR3 reads CASSLGSGNQPQHF. The CDR3 DNA sequence: TGTGCCAGCAGTTTGGGGTCAGGGAATCAGCCCCAGCATTTT. This chain joins TRBV28 and TRBJ1-5, with a possible D match to TRBD1 (5 bases). This CDR3 contains 14 residues. The V gene's germline CDR1 is MDHEN and CDR2 SYDVKM. V was cut by 3 bases and J by 4 bases, with 10 bases left in between.